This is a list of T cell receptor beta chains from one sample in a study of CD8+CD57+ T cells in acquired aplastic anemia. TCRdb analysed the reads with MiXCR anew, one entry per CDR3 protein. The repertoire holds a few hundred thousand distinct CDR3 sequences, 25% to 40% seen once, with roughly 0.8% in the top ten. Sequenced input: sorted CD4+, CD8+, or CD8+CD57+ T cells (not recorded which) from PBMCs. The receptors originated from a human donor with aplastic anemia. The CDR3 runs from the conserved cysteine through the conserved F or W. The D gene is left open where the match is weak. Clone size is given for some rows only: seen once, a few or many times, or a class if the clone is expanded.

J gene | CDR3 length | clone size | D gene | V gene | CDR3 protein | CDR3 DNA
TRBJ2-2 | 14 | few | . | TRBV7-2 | CASSHVSSTGELFF | TGTGCCAGCAGCCACGTGAGCAGCACCGGGGAGCTGTTTTTT
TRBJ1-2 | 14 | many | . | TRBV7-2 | CASSLQGSYYGYTF | TGTGCCAGCAGCCTACAGGGATCCTACTATGGCTACACCTTC
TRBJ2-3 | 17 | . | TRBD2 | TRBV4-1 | CASSQDFRLAGWDTQYF | TGCGCCAGCAGCCAAGATTTTCGACTAGCGGGGTGGGATACGCAGTATTTT
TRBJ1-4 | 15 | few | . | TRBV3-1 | CASSPGRVGAEKLFF | TGTGCCAGCAGCCCTGGACGGGTGGGGGCGGAAAAACTGTTTTTT
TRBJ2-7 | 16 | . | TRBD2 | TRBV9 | CASSARVAGVSYEQYF | TGTGCCAGCAGTGCTAGAGTAGCGGGAGTCTCCTACGAGCAGTACTTC
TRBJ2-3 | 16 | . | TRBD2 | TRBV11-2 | CASSPGTSGGVDTQYF | TGTGCCAGCAGCCCTGGGACTAGCGGGGGGGTAGATACGCAGTATTTT
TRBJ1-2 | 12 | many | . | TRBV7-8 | CATHPLGYGYTF | TGTGCCACCCACCCGCTCGGGTACGGCTACACCTTC
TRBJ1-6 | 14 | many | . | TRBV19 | CASSILTDNSPLHF | TGTGCCAGTAGTATTCTGACGGATAATTCACCCCTCCACTTT
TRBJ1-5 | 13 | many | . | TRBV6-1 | CASSEEVRQPQHF | TGTGCCAGCAGTGAAGAGGTCAGGCAGCCCCAGCATTTT
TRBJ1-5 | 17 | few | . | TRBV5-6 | CASSQLLGAGSNQPQHF | TGTGCCAGCAGCCAGTTACTTGGGGCGGGCAGCAATCAGCCCCAGCATTTT
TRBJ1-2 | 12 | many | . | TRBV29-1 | CSGLGKARGYTF | TGCAGCGGGCTGGGGAAGGCGCGGGGCTACACCTTC
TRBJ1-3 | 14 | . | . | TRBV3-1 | CASSQSYSGNTIYF | TGTGCCAGCAGCCAATCGTACTCTGGAAACACCATATATTTT
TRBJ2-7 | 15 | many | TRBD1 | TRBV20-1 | CSARFPGGRGYEQYF | TGCAGTGCTAGATTCCCAGGGGGACGAGGCTACGAGCAGTACTTC
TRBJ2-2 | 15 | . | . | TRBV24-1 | CATSDADRNTGELFF | TGTGCCACCAGTGATGCTGACCGTAACACCGGGGAGCTGTTTTTT
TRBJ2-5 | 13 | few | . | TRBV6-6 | CASSILASETQYF | TGTGCCAGCAGCATTCTAGCTTCGGAGACCCAGTACTTC
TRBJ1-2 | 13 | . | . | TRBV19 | CASSSRTSGGYTF | TGTGCCAGTAGTTCAAGGACTAGCGGGGGCTACACCTTC
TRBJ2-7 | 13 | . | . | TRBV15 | CATSSPGAVEQYF | TGTGCCACCAGCAGTCCCGGGGCCGTCGAGCAGTACTTC
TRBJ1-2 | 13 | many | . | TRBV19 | CASSLTGPAGYTF | TGTGCCAGTAGCCTGACAGGCCCGGCGGGCTACACCTTC
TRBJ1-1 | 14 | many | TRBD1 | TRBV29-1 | CSVWRGTENTEAFF | TGCAGCGTGTGGAGAGGGACAGAGAACACTGAAGCTTTCTTT
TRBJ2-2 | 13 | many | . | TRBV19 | CASDRTDAGELFF | TGTGCCAGTGACAGGACGGACGCCGGGGAGCTGTTTTTT
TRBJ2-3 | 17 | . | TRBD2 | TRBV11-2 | CASSLGPLAGPTDTQYF | TGTGCCAGCAGCTTAGGTCCTCTAGCGGGCCCCACAGATACGCAGTATTTT
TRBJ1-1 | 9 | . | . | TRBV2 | CASSPLAIF | TGTGCCAGCAGCCCCTTGGCAATCTTT
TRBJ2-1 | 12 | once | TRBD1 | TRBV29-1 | CSVMTGPDEQFF | TGCAGCGTGATGACAGGGCCCGATGAGCAGTTCTTC
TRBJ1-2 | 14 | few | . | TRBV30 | CASTTSFQVYGYTF | TGTGCCTCTACTACGTCCTTCCAGGTCTATGGCTACACCTTC
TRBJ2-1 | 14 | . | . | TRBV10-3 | CAISEAADNNEQFF | TGTGCCATCAGTGAGGCGGCGGACAACAATGAGCAGTTCTTC
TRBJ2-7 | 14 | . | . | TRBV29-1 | CSVYTGTRGNEQYF | TGCAGCGTCTATACCGGGACACGGGGTAACGAGCAGTACTTC
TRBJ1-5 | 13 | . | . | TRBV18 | CASSPSNREPQHF | TGTGCCAGCTCACCATCAAACAGGGAGCCCCAGCATTTT
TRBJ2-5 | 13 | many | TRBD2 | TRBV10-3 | CAISEFGGETQYF | TGTGCCATCAGTGAGTTCGGGGGGGAGACCCAGTACTTC
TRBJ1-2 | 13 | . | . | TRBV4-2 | CASSPQGTLGYTF | TGTGCCAGCAGCCCCCAGGGGACCTTGGGCTACACCTTC
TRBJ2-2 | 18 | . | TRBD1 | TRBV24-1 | CATSDYSGQGLHTGELFF | TGTGCCACCAGTGATTATTCCGGACAGGGGCTTCACACCGGGGAGCTGTTTTTT
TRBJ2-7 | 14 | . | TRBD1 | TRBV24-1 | CATPGQGASYEQYF | TGTGCCACTCCGGGACAGGGGGCGTCCTACGAGCAGTACTTC
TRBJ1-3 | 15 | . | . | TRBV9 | CASSPAVYSGNTIYF | TGTGCCAGCAGCCCAGCGGTGTACTCTGGAAACACCATATATTTT
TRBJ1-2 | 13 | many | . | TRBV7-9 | CASSSITAGGYTF | TGTGCCAGCAGCTCCATTACGGCGGGTGGCTACACCTTC
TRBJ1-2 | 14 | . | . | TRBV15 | CATSAETEGYGYTF | TGTGCCACCAGCGCCGAAACCGAGGGCTATGGCTACACCTTC
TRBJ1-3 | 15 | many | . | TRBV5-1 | CASSLGLSSGNTIYF | TGTGCCAGCAGTCTCGGACTGAGCTCTGGAAACACCATATATTTT
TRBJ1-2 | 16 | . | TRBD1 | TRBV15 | CATSRGVDRGHYGYTF | TGTGCCACCAGCAGAGGGGTGGACAGGGGGCATTATGGCTACACCTTC
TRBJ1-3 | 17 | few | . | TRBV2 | CASTQRGLSGSGNTIYF | TGTGCCAGCACCCAGAGGGGACTATCAGGCTCTGGAAACACCATATATTTT
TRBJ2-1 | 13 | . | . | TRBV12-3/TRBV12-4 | CASSLGVPNEQFF | TGTGCCAGCAGTTTAGGTGTCCCCAATGAGCAGTTCTTC
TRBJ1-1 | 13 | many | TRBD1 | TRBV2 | CASIWGTATEAFF | TGTGCCAGCATTTGGGGGACAGCTACTGAAGCTTTCTTT
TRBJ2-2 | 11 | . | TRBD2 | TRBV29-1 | CSGDYDGELFF | TGCAGCGGGGACTACGACGGGGAGCTGTTTTTT
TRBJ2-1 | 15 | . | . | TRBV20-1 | CSARGGSSSYNEQFF | TGCAGTGCTAGAGGGGGATCCAGCTCCTACAATGAGCAGTTCTTC
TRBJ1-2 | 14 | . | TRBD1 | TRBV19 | CASSPGQGAIGYTF | TGTGCCAGTAGCCCGGGACAGGGGGCGATTGGCTACACCTTC
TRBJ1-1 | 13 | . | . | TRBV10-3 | CAISESVRAEAFF | TGTGCCATCAGTGAGTCAGTCAGGGCTGAAGCTTTCTTT